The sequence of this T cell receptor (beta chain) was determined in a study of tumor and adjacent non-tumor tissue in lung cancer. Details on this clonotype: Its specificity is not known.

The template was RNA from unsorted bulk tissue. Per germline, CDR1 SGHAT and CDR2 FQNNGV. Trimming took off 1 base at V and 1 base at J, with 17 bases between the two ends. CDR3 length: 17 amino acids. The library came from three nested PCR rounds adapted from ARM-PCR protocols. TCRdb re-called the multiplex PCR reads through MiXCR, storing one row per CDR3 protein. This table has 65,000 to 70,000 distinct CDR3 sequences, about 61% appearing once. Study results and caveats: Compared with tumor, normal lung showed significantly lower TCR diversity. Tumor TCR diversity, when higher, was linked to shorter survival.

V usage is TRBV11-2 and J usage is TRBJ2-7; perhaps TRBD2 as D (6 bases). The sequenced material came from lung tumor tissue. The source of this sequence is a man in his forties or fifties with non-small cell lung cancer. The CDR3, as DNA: TGTGCCAGCAGCTTAGGAAGATCAGCTCGGGGGTCCTACGAGCAGTACTTC. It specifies CASSLGRSARGSYEQYF.